The sequence of this TCR beta chain was determined in a study of technical replicates of blood from several donors. Profiled with immunoSEQ multiplex PCR; TCRdb holds only in-frame clones, not every one. The data show 76,000 or so clones, 91% seen once. Between the trimmed V and J ends, which lost 3 bases and 2 bases, there was a span of 12 bases. This CDR3 is built from 15 residues. Per the germline V gene, CDR1 is SNHLY and CDR2 is FYNNEI. This chain links TRBV2 with TRBJ2-3; no clear D gene. The sample was T cells isolated from PBMCs. The receptor's source is a human donor in good health. CDR3 region: CASSDYRLSTDTQYF. In nucleotides, the CDR3 is TGTGCCAGCAGTGACTATCGACTTTCCACAGATACGCAGTATTTT.